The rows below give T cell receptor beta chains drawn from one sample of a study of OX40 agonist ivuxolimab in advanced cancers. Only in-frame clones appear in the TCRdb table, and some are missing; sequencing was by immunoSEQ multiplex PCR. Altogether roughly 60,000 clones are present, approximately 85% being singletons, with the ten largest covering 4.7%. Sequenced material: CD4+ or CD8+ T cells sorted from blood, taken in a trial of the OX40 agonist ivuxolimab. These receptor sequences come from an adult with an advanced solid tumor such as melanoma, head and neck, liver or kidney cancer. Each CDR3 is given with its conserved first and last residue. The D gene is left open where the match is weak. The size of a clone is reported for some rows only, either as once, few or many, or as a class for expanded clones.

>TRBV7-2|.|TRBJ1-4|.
TGTGCCAGCAGCCCCCGGGCATCCGCTAATGAAAAACTGTTTTTT
CASSPRASANEKLFF
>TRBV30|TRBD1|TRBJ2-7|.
TGTGCCTGGAGACACAGGGGGCTGTACGAGCAGTACTTC
CAWRHRGLYEQYF
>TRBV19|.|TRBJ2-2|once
.
CASSILALETGELFF
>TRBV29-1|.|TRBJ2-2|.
TGCAGCGTTGGAGGCTACACCGGGGAGCTGTTTTTT
CSVGGYTGELFF
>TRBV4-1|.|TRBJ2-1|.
TGCGCCAGCAGCCACCCGTACAATGAGCAGTTCTTC
CASSHPYNEQFF
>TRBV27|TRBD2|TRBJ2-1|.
TGTGCCAGCAGTTTCATCCGGCTAGCGGGAGTAAATGAGCAGTTCTTC
CASSFIRLAGVNEQFF
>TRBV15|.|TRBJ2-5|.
TGTGCCACCAGCAGAGATGGTCAGGACCAAGAGACCCAGTACTTC
CATSRDGQDQETQYF
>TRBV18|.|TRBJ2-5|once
TGTGCCAGCTCACCGAGAGCCGGGGAGACCCAGTACTTC
CASSPRAGETQYF
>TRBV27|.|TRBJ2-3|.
TGTGCCAGCAGTTTAGCGGGAACGACAGATACGCAGTATTTT
CASSLAGTTDTQYF
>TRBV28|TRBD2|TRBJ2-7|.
TGTGCCAGCAGTTTATTAGCGGGAGTTCGGTACGAGCAGTACTTC
CASSLLAGVRYEQYF
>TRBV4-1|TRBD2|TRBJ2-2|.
TGCGCCAGCAGCCAGAGCCTAGCGGTGAACACCGGGGAGCTGTTTTTT
CASSQSLAVNTGELFF
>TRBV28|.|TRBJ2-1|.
TGTGCCAGCAGTTCCCTCGACGGTAGCTCCTACAATGAGCAGTTCTTC
CASSSLDGSSYNEQFF
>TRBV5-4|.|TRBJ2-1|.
TGTGCCAGCGGGGAGCAGTTCTTC
CASGEQFF
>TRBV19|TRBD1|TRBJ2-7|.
TGTGCCAGTAGTACCAGAAGACAGGGGGCCTACGAGCAGTACTTC
CASSTRRQGAYEQYF
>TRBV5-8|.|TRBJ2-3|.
TGTGCCAGCAGCTTACTGGGAAGCGGAGATACGCAGTATTTT
CASSLLGSGDTQYF
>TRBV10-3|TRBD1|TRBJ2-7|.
TGTGCCATCAGTGCAACGGGACAGGGGAATCACGAGCAGTACTTC
CAISATGQGNHEQYF
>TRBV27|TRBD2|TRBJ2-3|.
TGTGCCAGCAGTCCGGGACTAGCGGGAACAGGTGGTGCAGATACGCAGTATTTT
CASSPGLAGTGGADTQYF
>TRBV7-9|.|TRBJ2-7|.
TGTGCCAGCAGAGGACAGGCGGGGTACGAGCAGTACTTC
CASRGQAGYEQYF
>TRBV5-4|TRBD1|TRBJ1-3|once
TGTGCCAGCAGCGCGGGACAGTCAGAAGGAAACACCATATATTTT
CASSAGQSEGNTIYF
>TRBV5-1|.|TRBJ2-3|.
TGCGCCAGCAGCTTGGTTATAAGGACAGATACGCAGTATTTT
CASSLVIRTDTQYF
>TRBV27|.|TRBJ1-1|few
TGTGCCAGCAGTGACCAGTGGAACACTGAAGCTTTCTTT
CASSDQWNTEAFF
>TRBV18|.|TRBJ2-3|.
TGTGCCAGCTCACCAGACCGTTCTAGCACAGATACGCAGTATTTT
CASSPDRSSTDTQYF
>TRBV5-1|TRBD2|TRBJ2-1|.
TGCGCCAGCAGCTTGGACCCCGGACTAGGCAATGAGCAGTTCTTC
CASSLDPGLGNEQFF
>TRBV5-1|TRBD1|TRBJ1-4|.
TGCGCCAGCAGCTTGGTTCAGGGGGCGGGCGAAAAACTGTTTTTT
CASSLVQGAGEKLFF
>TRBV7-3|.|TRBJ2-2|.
TGTGCCAGCAGCACATACGTCAACGGGGAGCTGTTTTTT
CASSTYVNGELFF
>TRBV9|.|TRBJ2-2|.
TGTGCCAGCAGCGTAGCGGGCACCGGGGAGCTGTTTTTT
CASSVAGTGELFF
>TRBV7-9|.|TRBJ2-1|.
TGTGCCAGCAGCTTTTTAAGGGGCAATGAGCAGTTCTTC
CASSFLRGNEQFF
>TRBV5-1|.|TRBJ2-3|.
TGCGCCAGCAGCTCCTTTCGTTTATCCACAGATACGCAGTATTTT
CASSSFRLSTDTQYF
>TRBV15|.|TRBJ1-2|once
TGTGCCACCAGCAGTGACAGCTATGGCTACACCTTC
CATSSDSYGYTF
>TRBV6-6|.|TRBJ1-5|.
TGTGCCAGCAGTCAGCAGGTCCCCCCCGATCCCCAGCATTTT
CASSQQVPPDPQHF
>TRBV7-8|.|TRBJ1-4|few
TGTGCCAGCAGCTTTTACGCTGAAAAACTGTTTTTT
CASSFYAEKLFF
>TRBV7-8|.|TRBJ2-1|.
TGTGCCAGCAGCCCCCGGATCCCACTGGCTGGGTACAATGAGCAGTTCTTC
CASSPRIPLAGYNEQFF
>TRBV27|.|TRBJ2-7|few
TGTGCCAGCAGTTCCCAGCGTACCCTTCTAGGCGAGCAGTACTTC
CASSSQRTLLGEQYF